This T cell receptor (beta chain) was profiled in a study of T cell repertoires in cytomegalovirus infection. About the research overall: TCR beta signatures that were public indicated CMV infection and matching HLA type. Findings and limits, study-wide: Frequencies of public TCR beta families were cumulated, and this identified carriers of CMV plus the relevant HLA. The ex vivo response was dominated by HLA-C-restricted CMV-specific TCR beta clonotypes.

This clonotype was observed many times. Its target is not known. TCRdb re-analysed the reads in MiXCR, keeping a single row per CDR3 protein. Here the sample spans over 100,000 distinct CDR3 sequences, around 10% being singletons. This TCR came from a human donor in good health (CMV status not recorded). Some clones in this sample may be carry-over from other donors' samples. Sequencing input: PBMCs, sequenced either directly or after in vitro stimulation (not recorded which).

CDR3 in amino acids: CASSLEVWETQYF. In nucleotides, the CDR3 is TGTGCCAGCAGCTTGGAAGTGTGGGAGACCCAGTACTTC. V and J are TRBV7-2 and TRBJ2-5; D is unresolved. The CDR3 totals 13 residues. V was cut by 3 bases and J by 5 bases, with 10 bases left in between. The germline gives CDR1 SGHTA, CDR2 FQGNSA.